This passage covers 31 T cell receptor beta chains from one sample sequenced in a study of blood T cells in healthy people across ages. Next came a second PCR, run for roughly 7 to 12 cycles, which used a sample-barcoded 5' primer along with a J-beta primer mix. TCRdb reprocessed the 5' RACE reads via MiXCR and lists one record per CDR3 protein. This table has approximately 900,000 distinct CDR3 sequences, around 49% appearing once. Sequenced material: blood. The receptors were sampled from a man aged 25-40 years in good health.

The table lists this clonotype with a few counts. This chain joins TRBV28 and TRBJ2-1; D possibly corresponds to TRBD1 (6 bases). Trimming pared 5 bases from V and 4 bases from J, leaving 9 bases between. This CDR3 region has 13 residues. Germline CDR1 is MDHEN and CDR2 is SYDVKM. DNA of the CDR3: TGTGCCAGCAGTCACGGACAGTACAATGAGCAGTTCTTC. Translating gives CASSHGQYNEQFF.

The V call is TRBV4-3, the J call TRBJ1-2; D unclear. The CDR3 is 16 amino acids. V was shortened by 0 bases and J by 0 bases, with 11 bases between the two germline ends. Per germline, CDR1 LGHNA and CDR2 YSLEER. The CDR3: CASSQDVITANYGYTF. DNA of the CDR3: TGCGCCAGCAGCCAAGATGTGATCACAGCTAACTATGGCTACACCTTC.

The chain is built from TRBV4-1 and TRBJ2-5; the match to TRBD2 covers 16 bases. This CDR3 region has 17 residues. Germline CDR1 MGHRA, CDR2 YSYEKL. V dropped 6 bases and J dropped 5; count of bases not matched to a gene: 9. The CDR3 DNA sequence: TGCGCCAGCAGAAAGGGGACTAGCGGGGGGGCAGTGGAGACCCAGTACTTC. Its translation: CASRKGTSGGAVETQYF.

The chain links TRBV5-5 to TRBJ2-7; 7 bases agree with TRBD1. CDR1 and CDR2 from the germline V gene are SGHKS and YYEKEE (reference sequence). The CDR3 runs 13 residues. V shed 5 bases and J 2 bases; nucleotides not matched to a gene: 4. The CDR3 protein is CASRDRSPYEQYF. DNA of the CDR3: TGTGCCAGCAGGGACAGGTCCCCCTACGAGCAGTACTTC.

The chain is built from TRBV24-1 and TRBJ2-5; D may be TRBD1 (6 bases). V was trimmed by 9 bases and J by 1 base, leaving 11 bases between them. The CDR3 is made up of 13 amino acids. Germline loops: CDR1 KGHDR, CDR2 SFDVKD. CDR3 protein: CATGKQGQETQYF. The CDR3, as DNA: TGTGCCACCGGAAAACAGGGCCAAGAGACCCAGTACTTC.

In this sample, this clonotype turned up a few times. V is TRBV5-1 and J is TRBJ2-5; TRBD2 matches 11 bases. Trimming took 5 bases from V and 1 from J; bases not matched to a gene: 10. Germline V CDR1 and CDR2: SGHRS, YFSETQ. CDR3 length: 17 residues. This chain's CDR3 is CASRPTPTSGVQETQYF. CDR3 DNA: TGCGCCAGCAGACCGACCCCGACTAGCGGGGTCCAAGAGACCCAGTACTTC.

The chain recombines TRBV29-1 with TRBJ1-5, with a tentative D call TRBD1 (5 bases). The CDR3 is 13 residues long. Germline V gene sequence: CDR1 SQVTM, CDR2 ANQGSEA. V gave up 6 bases and J gave up 0 bases, with 9 bases separating them. DNA for the CDR3: TGCAGCGTGGTGGACAATAGCAATCAGCCCCAGCATTTT. It translates to CSVVDNSNQPQHF. The full variable domain, its missing parts supplied by reference TRBV29-1 and TRBJ1-5, is SAVISQKPSRDICQRGTSLTIQCQVDSQVTMMFWYRQQPGQSLTLIATANQGSEATYESGFVIDKFPISRPNLTFSTLTVSNMSPEDSSIYLCSVVDNSNQPQHFGDGTRLSIL.

J is TRBJ2-7 and V is TRBV20-1; TRBD1 matches at 10 bases. Germline V gene sequence: CDR1 DFQATT, CDR2 SNEGSKA (reference sequence). V lost 6 bases to trimming and J lost 4 bases; unmatched junction nucleotides: 6. The CDR3 runs 13 residues. The CDR3 DNA follows: TGCAGTGCCCCGGGACAGGGGCAATACGAGCAGTACTTC. Its protein product is CSAPGQGQYEQYF.

The V gene is TRBV6-5, the J gene TRBJ2-1; no clear D gene. The last part of the DNA fits TRBJ2-7 better; the J call may be wrong. CDR1 is MNHEY, CDR2 SVGAGI, per germline. The CDR3 is 16 residues long. This CDR3 is CASSYSSQSSYNEQYF. CDR3 DNA sequence: TGTGCCAGCAGTTACTCGAGCCAGAGCTCCTACAATGAGCAGTACTTC.

The sample holds a few counts of this clonotype. The chain joins TRBV5-1 to TRBJ2-7; 16 bases agree with TRBD2. Germline V gene data show CDR1 as SGHRS and CDR2 as YFSETQ. Trimming at V came to 4 bases and at J to 5 bases, leaving 6 bases not matched to a gene. The length of the CDR3 is 16 residues. The CDR3 sequence: CASSTGTSGGADEQYF. As DNA, the CDR3 is TGCGCCAGCAGCACGGGGACTAGCGGGGGGGCCGACGAGCAGTACTTC.

This clonotype was detected a few times. The chain combines TRBV5-1 with TRBJ1-1; tentatively, D is TRBD1 (5 bases). Per germline, CDR1 SGHRS and CDR2 YFSETQ. The CDR3 consists of 13 residues. V was pared by 0 bases and J by 10 bases, with 13 bases between. CDR3 region: CASSLGVEGVAFF. The DNA for the CDR3 is TGCGCCAGCAGCTTGGGAGTCGAAGGGGTAGCTTTCTTT. Drawing the rest from reference TRBV5-1 and TRBJ1-1, the complete variable domain is KAGVTQTPRYLIKTRGQQVTLSCSPISGHRSVSWYQQTPGQGLQFLFEYFSETQRNKGNFPGRFSGRQFSNSRSEMNVSTLELGDSALYLCASSLGVEGVAFFGQGTRLTVV.

The rearrangement joins TRBV5-1 to TRBJ1-1; no definite D call. Germline CDR1 is SGHRS and CDR2 is YFSETQ. V shed 4 bases and J shed 5 bases, with 12 bases lying between them. The CDR3 totals 13 residues. The CDR3 DNA reads as TGCGCCAGCAGCGCCAATCTGGGAACTGAAGCTTTCTTT. Its translation is CASSANLGTEAFF.

V and J are TRBV12-3 or TRBV12-4 and TRBJ2-7; maybe TRBD2 (6 bases). CDR3 length equals 15 residues. V was shortened by 1 base and J by 1 base, with 11 bases between the two germline ends. The CDR3 sequence: CASSLEGLNSYEQYF. The CDR3 nucleotides read TGTGCCAGCAGTTTAGAGGGACTCAATTCCTACGAGCAGTACTTC.

As for this clonotype: Germline is not matched at one junction end, which may reflect a read error. The rearrangement joins TRBV7-2 to TRBJ2-5; D gene ambiguous. The CDR3 loop spans 14 amino acids. Per the germline V gene, CDR1 is SGHTA and CDR2 is FQGNSA. CDR3 amino acids: CASSIAPFGETQYF. The CDR3 region has the DNA TGTGCCAGCAGCATAGCCCCGTTCGGAGAGACCCAGTACTTC.

The V and J genes are TRBV28 and TRBJ2-1, with D maybe TRBD1 (7 bases). Trimming cost V 6 bases and J 9 bases, with 21 bases left between them. The CDR3 extends over 15 amino acids. Per germline, CDR1 MDHEN and CDR2 SYDVKM. Here the CDR3 DNA reads TGTGCCAGCAGACCCCCGAGGTCAGGGGGGAGTGAGCAGTTCTTC. It codes for CASRPPRSGGSEQFF.

This clonotype was counted ten times or more. The chain has TRBV11-2 and TRBJ1-1; D uncertain. The CDR3 length is 13 residues. V was shortened by 0 bases and J by 1 base, with 3 bases between the two germline ends. Germline assignment: CDR1 SGHAT and CDR2 FQNNGV. CDR3 protein: CASSLDANTEAFF. The CDR3 DNA reads TGTGCCAGCAGCTTAGACGCGAACACTGAAGCTTTCTTT.

With respect to this clonotype: A much larger clone sits a single nucleotide away, making a read error possible. The rearrangement joins TRBV29-1 to TRBJ2-7, with D perhaps matching TRBD2 (5 bases). The germline CDR1 and CDR2 sequences are SQVTM and ANQGSEA. The CDR3 is 13 amino acids. The CDR3 coding sequence is TGCAGCGTTGAATTGGGGAGCTCCGACGAGCAGTACTTC. The encoded protein is CSVELGSSDEQYF.

The chain combines TRBV20-1 with TRBJ1-5; no clear D. The CDR3 totals 13 residues. Germline V gives CDR1 DFQATT, CDR2 SNEGSKA (reference sequence). Deletions cut 3 bases from V and 3 bases from J, with 9 bases between. This CDR3 is CSARSQLNQPQHF. Here the CDR3 DNA reads TGCAGTGCTAGGAGCCAGCTCAATCAGCCCCAGCATTTT.

This clonotype was seen ten or more times. The CDR3 DNA is TGTGCCAGCAAGAACGACAGGGGGTCCTACGAGCAGTACTTC. This sequence encodes CASKNDRGSYEQYF. This chain uses TRBV28 with TRBJ2-7; TRBD1 matches at 9 bases. Germline assignment: CDR1 MDHEN and CDR2 SYDVKM. The CDR3 loop spans 14 amino acids. The junction had 5 bases not matched to a gene; V was cut back by 7 bases and J by 1 base. Drawing the rest from reference TRBV28 and TRBJ2-7, the complete variable domain is DVKVTQSSRYLVKRTGEKVFLECVQDMDHENMFWYRQDPGLGLRLIYFSYDVKMKEKGDIPEGYSVSREKKERFSLILESASTNQTSMYLCASKNDRGSYEQYFGPGTRLTVT.

This clonotype has more than one count but fewer than ten. The chain recombines TRBV11-1 with TRBJ1-2; a possible D gene is TRBD1 (6 bases). Trimming pared 3 bases from V and 8 bases from J, leaving 13 bases between. CDR1 and CDR2 (germline): SGHAT, FQDESV (reference sequence). This CDR3 comprises 13 residues. The CDR3 DNA is TGTGCCAGCAGCTTCCCTGGACAGCGGGGCTACACCTTC. It is translated as CASSFPGQRGYTF.

This rearrangement joins TRBV4-3 to TRBJ1-2; 7 bases align to TRBD1. Germline lookup yields CDR1 LGHNA and CDR2 YSLEER. The trim removed 4 bases at V and 0 bases at J, leaving 8 bases unmatched. This CDR3 has 16 residues. This CDR3 is CASSLRTGPSNYGYTF. The CDR3 bases are TGCGCCAGCAGCCTCCGGACAGGCCCCTCTAACTATGGCTACACCTTC.

This clonotype was recorded only once. The CDR3 coding sequence is TGTGCCAGCAGCCGCGGGACTCGCGGGCTTAACTATGGCTACACCTTC. Translated, it gives CASSRGTRGLNYGYTF. The chain is built from TRBV4-2 and TRBJ1-2; maybe TRBD1 (5 bases). The germline CDR1 and CDR2 sequences are LGHNA and YNFKEQ. This CDR3 is built from 16 residues. V lost 4 bases and J lost 1, with 16 bases in between.

This chain connects TRBV12-3 or TRBV12-4 to TRBJ2-4; either TRBD1 or TRBD2 may supply D (6 bases each). V gave up 7 bases and J gave up 1 base, with 17 bases separating them. The CDR3 consists of 16 residues. In DNA form, the CDR3 reads TGTGCCAGCACCGTAAGGGGGGAGCGCGCCAAAAACATTCAGTACTTC. This sequence encodes CASTVRGERAKNIQYF.

This clonotype was detected many times. The rearrangement uses TRBV7-2 and TRBJ2-3, with a tentative D call TRBD2 (7 bases). CDR3 size: 14 residues. Looked up from germline, CDR1 is SGHTA and CDR2 is FQGNSA. Trimming removed 11 bases from V and 0 bases from J, with 15 bases in between. As DNA, the CDR3 is TGTGCCGCGGGGGCGACTGCTAGCACAGATACGCAGTATTTT. As protein: CAAGATASTDTQYF.

In DNA form, the CDR3 reads TGTGCCAGCAGTTTAACGCCCTCTAGGAGTAAGCACAATGAGCAGTTCTTC. The encoded protein is CASSLTPSRSKHNEQFF. The chain uses TRBV28 and TRBJ2-1; D call uncertain. V was clipped by 2 bases and J by 5 bases, with 19 bases between them. The CDR3 has 17 amino acids. The germline gives CDR1 MDHEN, CDR2 SYDVKM.

About this clonotype itself: The germline gene is not matched at one end of the junction; a read error may be the cause. The chain recombines TRBV10-3 with TRBJ2-3; 9 nucleotides agree with TRBD1. The germline V gene has CDR1 ENHRY and CDR2 SYGVKD. The CDR3 loop spans 14 amino acids. This CDR3 reads CATRTGASTETQYF. DNA of the CDR3: TGTGCCACCCGGACAGGGGCAAGCACAGAGACGCAGTATTTT.

This clonotype was seen only a few times. In DNA, the CDR3 is TGTGCCAGCAGTTACTCGAGTACCGGTGAGCAGTTCTTC. Translating gives CASSYSSTGEQFF. This chain uses TRBV6-5 with TRBJ2-1; D is ambiguous. This CDR3 spans 13 amino acids. The germline V and J ends were trimmed by 0 bases and 9 bases, with 9 bases remaining between them. Germline loops: CDR1 MNHEY, CDR2 SVGAGI.

This chain links TRBV7-2 with TRBJ1-5; D not resolved. Trimming stripped 7 bases from V and 6 bases from J, with 10 bases between. Looked up from germline, CDR1 is SGHTA and CDR2 is FQGNSA. The CDR3 has 12 residues. The CDR3 protein is CASTISGQPQHF. The CDR3 DNA reads as TGTGCCAGCACCATTTCCGGTCAGCCCCAGCATTTT.

This clonotype was counted only a few times. The V and J genes are TRBV6-2 or TRBV6-3 and TRBJ2-7, with 7 bases identical to TRBD2. This CDR3 has 15 amino acids. Trimming took 6 bases from V and 1 from J; bases not matched to a gene: 9. The germline CDR1 and CDR2 sequences are MNHEY and SVGEGT. The CDR3 protein is CASSPLAQQSYEQYF. CDR3 in DNA: TGTGCCAGCAGCCCACTAGCGCAACAATCCTACGAGCAGTACTTC.

The chain uses TRBV5-1 and TRBJ2-1; D is undetermined. The V and J ends lost 4 bases and 6 bases respectively, with 11 bases between them. Germline V gene lookup returns CDR1 SGHRS and CDR2 YFSETQ. The CDR3 is 13 residues long. As DNA, the CDR3 is TGCGCCAGCAGCCCTACTCAGCCCAATGAGCAGTTCTTC. Its protein is CASSPTQPNEQFF.

This chain connects TRBV4-3 to TRBJ2-3; 11 nucleotides line up with TRBD1. The junction had 8 bases not matched to a gene; V was cut back by 3 bases and J by 3 bases. This CDR3 spans 17 amino acids. Germline lookup yields CDR1 LGHNA and CDR2 YSLEER. The CDR3 region is CASSHRPWDRGTDTQYF. CDR3 coding DNA: TGCGCCAGCAGCCACCGACCGTGGGACAGGGGGACAGATACGCAGTATTTT.